The sequence of this TCR beta chain was determined in a study of cytomegalovirus exposure and HLA in healthy donors. Study observations and caveats: Listed as cytomegalovirus-associated were 164 TCR beta chains. 87-base-pair reads could not separate some V segments, including TRBV6-2 and TRBV6-3.

V was pared by 5 bases and J by 2 bases, with 5 bases of the junction left unmatched. Germline CDR1 MDHEN, CDR2 SYDVKM. The CDR3 has 14 residues. The study sampled nominally healthy donors, though unrecorded immune exposures were likely. Worth noting for this clone: Its antigen is undetermined.

With 60 Vbeta and 13 Jbeta primers, the PCR was carried out. Only in-frame clones appear in the TCRdb table, and some are missing; sequencing was by immunoSEQ multiplex PCR. The table includes some 170,000 clones, 75% to 85% detected once. This clonotype originated in a man aged 30 to 39 in good health and CMV-seronegative. Sequenced: PBMCs. The gene calls are TRBV28 and TRBJ1-1, with 7 bases that match TRBD1. CDR3 residues: CASSPGTVNTEAFF. The CDR3 coding sequence is TGTGCCAGCAGTCCCGGGACAGTAAACACTGAAGCTTTCTTT.